Following are 32 T cell receptor beta chains from one sample sequenced in a study of blood T cells in healthy people across ages. A second PCR of about 7 to 11 cycles used a sample-barcoded 5' primer and a J-beta primer mix. TCRdb re-called the 5' RACE reads with MiXCR, one entry per CDR3 protein. The sample records more than 650,000 distinct CDR3 sequences, less than 70% being singletons. Sequenced sample: blood. The receptors come from a man older than 75 in good health.

This chain links TRBV5-1 with TRBJ2-7; D gene ambiguous. This CDR3 spans 13 amino acids. V lost 1 base and J 2 bases, leaving 7 bases between the germline ends. Looked up from germline, CDR1 is SGHRS and CDR2 is YFSETQ. CDR3 coding DNA: TGCGCCAGCAGCTTGCCACAGACCTACGAGCAGTACTTC. Protein product: CASSLPQTYEQYF.

At least ten counts were recorded for this clonotype. The chain employs TRBV7-8 and TRBJ2-6; TRBD2 is a possible D gene (5 bases). CDR1 is SGHVS, CDR2 FQNEAQ, per germline. The CDR3 loop spans 16 amino acids. V lost 5 bases to trimming and J lost 0 bases, with 11 bases between them. The CDR3 coding sequence is TGTGCCAGCAGCCCACCTAGCCCCTCTGGGGCCAACGTCCTGACTTTC. This translates into CASSPPSPSGANVLTF.

The CDR3 is CASKETSGSHNEQFF. The CDR3 DNA is TGTGCCAGCAAGGAGACTAGCGGGAGCCACAATGAGCAGTTCTTC. The V and J genes are TRBV6-4 and TRBJ2-1; 12 bases fit TRBD2. There are 15 residues in the CDR3. Germline assignment: CDR1 MRHNA and CDR2 SNTAGT. Trimming took 7 bases from V and 5 from J; bases not matched to a gene: 6.

This clonotype was detected only a few times. This sequence joins TRBV27 and TRBJ2-7; D possibly matches TRBD1 or TRBD2 (6 bases each). Germline loops: CDR1 MNHEY, CDR2 SMNVEV (reference sequence). CDR3 size: 12 residues. Deletions cut 6 bases from V and 7 bases from J, with 13 bases between. As DNA, the CDR3 is TGTGCCAGCAGCCAGAGGGGGAGGGAGCAGTACTTC. Translating gives CASSQRGREQYF.

The CDR3 loop is CAISESTLTLYSNQPQHF. The CDR3 DNA is TGTGCCATCAGTGAGTCGACGTTAACACTTTATAGCAATCAGCCCCAGCATTTT. The genes are TRBV10-3 and TRBJ1-5; D uncertain. Germline-derived CDR1 and CDR2 are ENHRY and SYGVKD. The V end lost 0 bases, the J end lost 0 bases, and 15 bases lay between the germline ends. The CDR3 is 18 amino acids.

This clonotype has at least ten counts. The genes are TRBV6-2 or TRBV6-3 and TRBJ2-6; 10 bases line up with TRBD2. The CDR3 is 17 amino acids. CDR1 and CDR2 (germline): MNHEY, SVGEGT. The J segment lost 4 bases and the V segment lost 4 bases, leaving 7 bases of the junction unmatched. The CDR3 nucleotides are TGTGCCAGCAGTTCCCTAGCGGGAGTGGAAGGGGCCAACGTCCTGACTTTC. Amino acids: CASSSLAGVEGANVLTF.

This clonotype has just a few counts. The chain employs TRBV20-1 and TRBJ2-5; the match to TRBD2 covers 9 bases. The V and J ends lost 3 bases and 5 bases, in that order; junction bases with no gene match: 10. Germline CDR1 and CDR2: DFQATT and SNEGSKA (reference sequence). The CDR3 runs to 15 residues. CDR3 DNA: TGCAGTGCTAGCGCTAGCGGGACCTCAATGGAGACCCAGTACTTC. It specifies CSASASGTSMETQYF.

The rearrangement joins TRBV20-1 to TRBJ2-1; no reliable D call. Looked up from germline, CDR1 is DFQATT and CDR2 is SNEGSKA (reference sequence). V gave up 1 base and J gave up 0 bases, with 13 bases separating them. The CDR3 has 16 amino acids. Here the CDR3 DNA reads TGCAGTGCTAGAGTGGCCAGTACCACCTCCTACAATGAGCAGTTCTTC. Protein: CSARVASTTSYNEQFF.

With regard to this clonotype: At one boundary the junction diverges from the germline segment, which might be a read error. The genes are TRBV7-9 and TRBJ1-6; 8 bases align to TRBD1. The germline V gene encodes CDR1 SEHNR and CDR2 FQNEAQ (reference sequence). CDR3 length: 14 residues. The CDR3 DNA follows: TGTGCCAGCAGCTCGCAGGGGGCCTATTCACCCCCCCACTTT. It encodes CASSSQGAYSPPHF.

This clonotype was seen more than once but under ten times. This chain joins TRBV7-8 and TRBJ2-3; TRBD2 matches 7 bases. Trimming at V came to 0 bases and at J to 14 bases, leaving 20 bases not matched to a gene. Germline CDR1 is SGHVS and CDR2 is FQNEAQ. The CDR3 covers 17 residues. CDR3 nucleotides: TGTGCCAGCAGCTTAGCGCGGGTCGGGAGGAAGTACAGATACGCGTATTTT. This gives the protein CASSLARVGRKYRYAYF.

The chain recombines TRBV10-1 with TRBJ2-5; unclear D gene. The closer fit of TRBJ2-7 to the DNA end suggests the J call may be wrong. The CDR3 contains 13 residues. CDR1 WNHNN and CDR2 SYGVQD come from the germline V gene (reference sequence). CDR3 sequence: CASSEVDGYEQYF. The DNA of the CDR3 is TGCGCCAGCAGTGAGGTGGACGGCTACGAGCAGTACTTC.

The sample holds one count of this clonotype. The chain employs TRBV20-1 and TRBJ2-3; D not certain. Trimming stripped 4 bases from V and 2 bases from J, with 19 bases between. CDR3 size: 16 residues. CDR1 and CDR2 from the germline V gene are DFQATT and SNEGSKA (reference sequence). The CDR3 region has the DNA TGCAGTGCTAACCCACCTTGGGTGGCGGACACAGATACGCAGTATTTT. Translated, it gives CSANPPWVADTDTQYF.

This clonotype was counted ten times or more. The V gene is TRBV27, the J gene TRBJ1-2, with 8 bases aligning to TRBD1. V gave up 6 bases and J gave up 4 bases; unmatched junction bases: 4. The germline gives CDR1 MNHEY, CDR2 SMNVEV (reference sequence). The CDR3 length is 13 residues. CDR3 region: CASSRTGGYGYTF. Here the CDR3 DNA reads TGTGCCAGCAGCCGAACAGGGGGCTATGGCTACACCTTC.

This clonotype was seen a handful of times. The rearrangement links TRBV29-1 to TRBJ1-4; tentative D call: TRBD1 (5 bases). This CDR3 spans 14 amino acids. CDR1 is SQVTM, CDR2 ANQGSEA, per germline. The V end was cut by 2 bases, the J end by 5 bases, with 12 bases between. CDR3 nucleotide sequence: TGCAGCGTTGAACTCCAGGGAAGGAATGAAAAACTGTTTTTT. Translated, it gives CSVELQGRNEKLFF.

This chain uses TRBV28 with TRBJ2-3; D remains unclear. CDR1 is MDHEN, CDR2 SYDVKM, per germline. This CDR3 spans 16 amino acids. The ends were cut back, 4 bases at V and 1 base at J, with 15 bases in the middle. CDR3 in amino acids: CASSSPPTGRTDTQYF. The CDR3 region has the DNA TGTGCCAGCAGTTCCCCACCGACGGGCCGCACAGATACGCAGTATTTT.

The chain links TRBV5-1 to TRBJ2-5; 11 bases fit TRBD2. V lost 8 bases and J lost 2; bases outside the gene matches: 8. The CDR3 has 15 residues. From germline, CDR1 is SGHRS and CDR2 YFSETQ. In DNA form, the CDR3 reads TGCGCCAGTACTGAGCTAGCGGGAGGACAAGAGACCCAGTACTTC. It codes for CASTELAGGQETQYF. The entire variable domain, with the rest obtained from reference TRBV5-1 and TRBJ2-5, is as follows: KAGVTQTPRYLIKTRGQQVTLSCSPISGHRSVSWYQQTPGQGLQFLFEYFSETQRNKGNFPGRFSGRQFSNSRSEMNVSTLELGDSALYLCASTELAGGQETQYFGPGTRLLVL.

This clonotype appeared a few times. The chain carries TRBV27 and TRBJ2-6; D remains unclear. This CDR3 has 16 residues. V was clipped by 2 bases and J by 0 bases, with 8 bases between them. The germline gives CDR1 MNHEY, CDR2 SMNVEV (reference sequence). The CDR3 loop reads CASSLEWRSGANVLTF. CDR3 coding DNA: TGTGCCAGCAGTTTAGAGTGGCGCTCTGGGGCCAACGTCCTGACTTTC.

This CDR3 is CASSLGKREGPLNEQFF. CDR3 coding DNA: TGTGCCAGCAGCTTAGGGAAGCGGGAGGGCCCCTTAAATGAGCAGTTCTTC. The V gene is TRBV7-3, the J gene TRBJ2-1; 10 bases line up with TRBD2. V lost 2 bases to trimming and J lost 7 bases; unmatched junction nucleotides: 11. The CDR3 is 17 amino acids. Germline assignment: CDR1 SGHTA and CDR2 FQGTGA.

This chain connects TRBV20-1 to TRBJ2-1; TRBD2 is a possible D gene (5 bases). Germline values: CDR1 DFQATT, CDR2 SNEGSKA (reference sequence). The V gene lost 1 base and the J gene lost 7 bases, with 17 bases spanning the gap. The CDR3 covers 15 residues. Here the CDR3 reads CSARVSRGLGNEQFF. The CDR3 nucleotides are TGCAGTGCTAGAGTGTCCCGAGGGTTGGGTAATGAGCAGTTCTTC.

J is TRBJ2-5 and V is TRBV28; perhaps TRBD2 as D (5 bases). The CDR3 loop spans 14 amino acids. Germline V CDR1 and CDR2: MDHEN, SYDVKM. V was pared by 5 bases and J by 11 bases, with 21 bases between. The CDR3 reads CASSVHLAAGEQYF. In DNA form, the CDR3 reads TGTGCCAGCAGTGTCCACTTGGCTGCCGGGGAGCAGTACTTC.

This chain uses TRBV2 with TRBJ2-2; D is undetermined. Germline V CDR1 and CDR2: SNHLY, FYNNEI. The V end lost 6 bases, the J end lost 6 bases, and 17 bases lay between the germline ends. This CDR3 has 15 residues. The CDR3 DNA reads as TGTGCCAGCAGAGCTGCCAATTCTGGGGCCGGGGAGCTGTTTTTT. It encodes CASRAANSGAGELFF.

The V call is TRBV18, the J call TRBJ1-1, with unresolved D. This CDR3 contains 15 residues. The ends were cut back, 6 bases at V and 5 bases at J, with 19 bases in the middle. Looked up from germline, CDR1 is KGHSH and CDR2 is LQKENI. The chain's CDR3 is CASSLSGDVQTEAFF. For the CDR3, the DNA is TGTGCCAGCTCCCTAAGTGGGGATGTGCAGACTGAAGCTTTCTTT. Using reference TRBV18 and TRBJ1-1 for the parts outside the CDR3, the full variable domain is NAGVMQNPRHLVRRRGQEARLRCSPMKGHSHVYWYRQLPEEGLKFMVYLQKENIIDESGMPKERFSAEFPKEGPSILRIQQVVRGDSAAYFCASSLSGDVQTEAFFGQGTRLTVV.

This clonotype was observed a few times. A much larger clone differs by one base, so this may be a read error. V gene TRBV12-3 or TRBV12-4 combines with J gene TRBJ2-3; D is uncertain. The CDR3 covers 13 residues. Trimming cost V 3 bases and J 14 bases, with 18 bases left between them. The CDR3 nucleotides read TGTGCCAGCAGTTTCGGCTTGCACAGAGACGCGTATTTT. This encodes CASSFGLHRDAYF.

The chain uses TRBV6-1 and TRBJ2-4; 9 nucleotides line up with TRBD1. The J call is doubtful: the DNA matches TRBJ2-7 better. The CDR3 extends over 14 amino acids. Per germline, CDR1 MNHNS and CDR2 SASEGT. The chain's CDR3 is CASTTDRGYYEQYF. For the CDR3, the DNA is TGTGCCAGCACCACAGACAGGGGGTACTACGAGCAGTACTTC.

This clonotype was seen only a few times. J is TRBJ2-5 and V is TRBV20-1; D possibly corresponds to TRBD2 (5 bases). Trimming left V 6 bases short and J 5 bases short, with 16 bases between. CDR1 DFQATT and CDR2 SNEGSKA come from the germline V gene (reference sequence). The CDR3 covers 13 residues. The CDR3 sequence is CSAQRALRETQYF. The CDR3 region has the DNA TGCAGTGCCCAGAGGGCCCTCCGGGAGACCCAGTACTTC.

This clonotype came up a few times. This rearrangement joins TRBV7-2 to TRBJ2-1, with 8 nucleotides matching TRBD1. The CDR3 runs to 18 residues. The trim removed 5 bases at V and 1 base at J, leaving 13 bases unmatched. The germline gives CDR1 SGHTA, CDR2 FQGNSA. In nucleotides, the CDR3 is TGTGCCAGCAGCATTAGACTGGCACAGGGGGGATCCTACAATGAGCAGTTCTTC. Protein sequence: CASSIRLAQGGSYNEQFF.

The chain has TRBV2 and TRBJ2-4; D is unresolved. Matching the DNA end better, TRBJ2-5 makes the J call doubtful. Germline assignment: CDR1 SNHLY and CDR2 FYNNEI. The CDR3 is 14 amino acids. The CDR3 is CASRPGWTQETQYF. CDR3 coding DNA: TGTGCCAGCAGACCCGGATGGACCCAAGAGACCCAGTACTTC.

The V and J genes are TRBV28 and TRBJ2-4; 11 nucleotides align to TRBD2. The last part of the DNA fits TRBJ2-7 better; the J call may be wrong. CDR1 and CDR2 from the germline V gene are MDHEN and SYDVKM. CDR3 length: 17 residues. The CDR3 region is CASLAAPGLAVSYEQYF. For the CDR3, the DNA is TGTGCCAGCCTGGCAGCTCCGGGACTAGCGGTCTCCTACGAGCAGTACTTC.

The table lists this clonotype with a few counts. The V and J genes are TRBV5-1 and TRBJ1-2, with 11 bases lining up with TRBD1. Losses at the gene ends were 4 bases for V and 7 bases for J; bases not matched to a gene: 9. The germline CDR1 and CDR2 sequences are SGHRS and YFSETQ. This CDR3 has 15 residues. CDR3 DNA sequence: TGCGCCAGCAGCGCGCGGACAGGGGGCGCGGGTGGCTACACCTTC. Translation gives CASSARTGGAGGYTF.

This chain connects TRBV25-1 to TRBJ1-2, with 8 bases lining up with TRBD1. The CDR3 spans 14 residues. Germline CDR1 MGHDK, CDR2 SYGVNS. J was trimmed by 8 bases and V by 1 base; bases with no gene match: 6. The CDR3 DNA reads as TGTGCCAGCAGTGAATTAGGCAGGGGGCTAGGCTACACCTTC. It translates to CASSELGRGLGYTF.

There are a few counts of this clonotype. The chain has TRBV7-2 and TRBJ2-7, with TRBD2 matching over 8 bases. Germline CDR1 reads SGHTA; CDR2 reads FQGNSA. The ends lost 5 bases at V and 0 bases at J; junction bases unmatched: 15. The CDR3 runs 18 residues. CDR3 coding DNA: TGTGCCAGCAGCCCAGAAGTAGCGGGAACTTCGGGCTCCTACGAGCAGTACTTC. This codes for CASSPEVAGTSGSYEQYF.

CDR3 in amino acids: CASSQRARGGYAYF. As DNA, the CDR3 is TGTGCCAGCAGCCAGAGGGCGAGAGGGGGATACGCGTATTTT. The chain carries TRBV14 and TRBJ2-3; a weak D match, TRBD1 (6 bases). Trimming left V 3 bases short and J 14 bases short, with 21 bases between. Germline CDR1 SGHDN, CDR2 FVKESK. This CDR3 contains 14 residues. The complete variable domain, with remaining parts taken from reference TRBV14 and TRBJ2-3, reads EAGVTQFPSHSVIEKGQTVTLRCDPISGHDNLYWYRRVMGKEIKFLLHFVKESKQDESGMPNNRFLAERTGGTYSTLKVQPAELEDSGVYFCASSQRARGGYAYFGPGTRLTVL.